This T cell receptor beta chain is from a study of blood T cell repertoires in COVID-19. Study-level background: COVID-19 samples collected from the United States, Italy and Spain covered acute and convalescent phases. PBMCs, B-cell-depleted T cells, or T cells were the source of the cDNA or gDNA that made up the material.

The Seattle patients joined while their infection was active and were tracked longitudinally afterward. Source study methods: Estimates of nucleated cell counts were drawn from the amplification of reference gene primers. TCRdb's table, derived via immunoSEQ multiplex PCR, lists solely in-frame clones and lacks some. V and J calls plus clone size are reproduced from that table; the DNA served to infer D and trimming. Of around 160,000 clones detected, approximately 85% appear once; the ten largest clones hold 8%. Sequenced material: peripheral blood. This clonotype was sampled from a woman aged 55-70 years with COVID-19, enrolled during active disease.

CDR3 loop: CASSKPRDRGFTYNEQFF. CDR3 bases: TGTGCCAGCAGCAAGCCCCGGGACAGGGGGTTTACTTACAATGAGCAGTTCTTC. The chain couples TRBV21-1 to TRBJ2-1; TRBD1 was called by the table and not checked on the DNA. TRBV21-1 constitutes a pseudogene. The CDR3 contains 18 residues.